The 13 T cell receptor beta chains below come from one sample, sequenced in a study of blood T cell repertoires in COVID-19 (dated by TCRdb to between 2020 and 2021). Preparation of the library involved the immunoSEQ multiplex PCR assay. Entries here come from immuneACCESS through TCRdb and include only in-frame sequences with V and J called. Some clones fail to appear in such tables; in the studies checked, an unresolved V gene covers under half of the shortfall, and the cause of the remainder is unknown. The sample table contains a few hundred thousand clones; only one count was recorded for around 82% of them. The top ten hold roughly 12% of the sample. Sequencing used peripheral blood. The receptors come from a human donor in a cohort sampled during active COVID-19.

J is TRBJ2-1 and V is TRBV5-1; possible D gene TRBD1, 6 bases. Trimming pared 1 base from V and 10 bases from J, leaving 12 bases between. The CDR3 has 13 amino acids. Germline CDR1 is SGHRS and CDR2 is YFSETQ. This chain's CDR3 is CASSLNRDGEQFF. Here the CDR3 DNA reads TGCGCCAGCAGCTTGAACAGGGACGGCGAGCAGTTCTTC.

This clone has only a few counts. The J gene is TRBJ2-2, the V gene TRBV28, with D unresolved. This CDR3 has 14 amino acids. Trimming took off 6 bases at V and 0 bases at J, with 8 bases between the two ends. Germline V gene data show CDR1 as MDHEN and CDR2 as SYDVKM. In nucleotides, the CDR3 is TGTGCCAGCAGCAAGAGAACGAACACCGGGGAGCTGTTTTTT. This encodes CASSKRTNTGELFF.

The CDR3 DNA reads as TGTGCCAGCAGTTTCCAGGCCGACAGATACTACGAGCAGTACTTC. Amino acid sequence: CASSFQADRYYEQYF. The chain combines TRBV27 with TRBJ2-7; TRBD1 might be the D (5 bases). Germline V CDR1 and CDR2: MNHEY, SMNVEV (reference sequence). V lost 3 bases to trimming and J lost 3 bases, with 15 bases between them. The CDR3 extends over 15 amino acids.

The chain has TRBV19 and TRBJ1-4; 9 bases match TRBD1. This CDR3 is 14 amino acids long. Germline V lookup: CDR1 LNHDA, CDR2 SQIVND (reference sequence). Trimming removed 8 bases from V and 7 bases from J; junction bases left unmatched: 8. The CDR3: CASRWTGESEKLFF. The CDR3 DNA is TGTGCCAGTCGATGGACAGGGGAATCTGAAAAACTGTTTTTT.

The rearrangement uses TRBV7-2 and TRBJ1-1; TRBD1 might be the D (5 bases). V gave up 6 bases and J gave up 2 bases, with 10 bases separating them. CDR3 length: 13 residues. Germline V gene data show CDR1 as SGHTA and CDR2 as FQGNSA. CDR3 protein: CASRSGRNTEAFF. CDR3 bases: TGTGCCAGCAGGTCAGGGCGTAACACTGAAGCTTTCTTT.

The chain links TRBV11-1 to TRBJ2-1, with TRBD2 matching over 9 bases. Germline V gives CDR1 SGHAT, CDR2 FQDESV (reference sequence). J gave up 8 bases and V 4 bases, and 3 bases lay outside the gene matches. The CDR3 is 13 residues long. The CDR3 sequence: CASSYSGGYEQFF. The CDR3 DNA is TGTGCCAGCAGCTATAGCGGGGGTTATGAGCAGTTCTTC.

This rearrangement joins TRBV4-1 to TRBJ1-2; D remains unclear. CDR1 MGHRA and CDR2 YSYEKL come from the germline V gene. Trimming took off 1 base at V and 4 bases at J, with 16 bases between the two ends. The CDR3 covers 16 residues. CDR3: CASSQVSFRGSYGYTF. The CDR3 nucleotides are TGCGCCAGCAGCCAAGTCAGTTTCCGGGGTAGCTATGGCTACACCTTC.

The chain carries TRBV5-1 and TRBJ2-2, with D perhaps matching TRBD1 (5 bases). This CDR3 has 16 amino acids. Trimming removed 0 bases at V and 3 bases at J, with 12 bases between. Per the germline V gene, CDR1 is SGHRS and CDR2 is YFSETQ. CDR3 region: CASSLGAGIDTGELFF. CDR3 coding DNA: TGCGCCAGCAGCTTGGGCGCAGGGATAGACACCGGGGAGCTGTTTTTT.

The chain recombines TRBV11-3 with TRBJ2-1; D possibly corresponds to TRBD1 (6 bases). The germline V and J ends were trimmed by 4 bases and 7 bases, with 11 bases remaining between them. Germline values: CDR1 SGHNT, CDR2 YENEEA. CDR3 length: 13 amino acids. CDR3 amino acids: CASSSNRVNEQFF. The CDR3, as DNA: TGTGCCAGCAGCTCGAACAGGGTTAATGAGCAGTTCTTC.

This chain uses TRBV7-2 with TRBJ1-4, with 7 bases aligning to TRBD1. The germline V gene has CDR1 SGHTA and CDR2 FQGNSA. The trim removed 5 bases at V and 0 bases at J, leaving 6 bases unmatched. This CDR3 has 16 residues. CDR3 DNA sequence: TGTGCCAGCAGCATCCGGGACAGACCAACTAATGAAAAACTGTTTTTT. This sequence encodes CASSIRDRPTNEKLFF.

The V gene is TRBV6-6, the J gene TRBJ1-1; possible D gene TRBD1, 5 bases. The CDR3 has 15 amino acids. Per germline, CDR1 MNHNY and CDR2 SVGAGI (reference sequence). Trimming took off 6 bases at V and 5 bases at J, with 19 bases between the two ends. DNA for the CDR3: TGTGCCAGCAGAACCGGGGGTGCGGGTTGGACTGAAGCTTTCTTT. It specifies CASRTGGAGWTEAFF.

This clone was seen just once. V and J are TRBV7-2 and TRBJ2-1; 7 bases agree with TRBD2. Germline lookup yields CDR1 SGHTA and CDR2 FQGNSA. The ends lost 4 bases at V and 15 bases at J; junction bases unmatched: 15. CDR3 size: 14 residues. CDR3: CASSSEGRAQNLFF. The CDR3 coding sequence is TGTGCCAGCAGCTCAGAGGGGAGGGCCCAGAACTTGTTCTTC.

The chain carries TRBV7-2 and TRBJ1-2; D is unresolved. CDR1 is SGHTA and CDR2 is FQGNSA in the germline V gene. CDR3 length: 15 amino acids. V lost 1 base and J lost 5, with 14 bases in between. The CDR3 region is CASSLVGGSLYGYTF. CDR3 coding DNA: TGTGCCAGCAGCTTAGTGGGAGGGTCCCTTTATGGCTACACCTTC.